This T cell receptor beta chain stems from a study of T cells in Graves' hyperthyroidism and ophthalmopathy. There are many counts of this clonotype. The CDR3 contains 15 residues. The germline gives CDR1 DFQATT, CDR2 SNEGSKA (reference sequence). V lost 6 bases, J lost 2 bases, and 17 bases lay in between. Regions amplified from RNA transcripts were the TCR beta CDR3 regions. HTBI primers were used for first-round RT-PCR of the TCR CDR3. In TCRdb, the multiplex PCR reads were re-called with MiXCR into one record per CDR3 protein. The sample holds about 410,000 distinct CDR3 sequences, 13% to 15% seen once.

The sample was blood. This TCR was recovered from a woman aged 30 to 39 with Graves' ophthalmopathy. This chain connects TRBV20-1 to TRBJ2-4; no clear D gene. The DNA for the CDR3 is TGCAGTGCAGAAGACACCCTAGGATCCAAAAACATTCAGTACTTC. This gives the protein CSAEDTLGSKNIQYF.